The clone carrying this T cell receptor beta chain was detected ten times or more. These data are taken from a study of Graves' ophthalmopathy and Graves' hyperthyroidism. TCR beta CDR3 amplification used RNA transcripts. Second-round multiplex PCR came after a first-round RT-PCR that employed HTBI primers. TCRdb re-derived calls from the multiplex PCR reads in MiXCR, one entry per CDR3 protein. This table holds about 390,000 distinct CDR3 sequences, 15% found once. CDR3 length: 18 amino acids. The trim removed 1 base at V and 4 bases at J, leaving 10 bases unmatched. CDR1 and CDR2 (germline): SGHVS, FQNEAQ. Diagnosis was based on clinical symptoms, serum thyroxine, TRAb, thyroid ultrasound and orbital computed tomography.

The chain has TRBV7-8 and TRBJ2-2; TRBD2 aligns across 9 bases. Material for sequencing was peripheral blood. The TCR was taken from a woman aged 18-29 years with stable Graves' hyperthyroidism. The CDR3 coding sequence is TGTGCCAGCAGCTTAGAGGCCCGACAGCGGGGGGTCACCGGGGAGCTGTTTTTT. It translates to CASSLEARQRGVTGELFF.